The 30 T cell receptor beta chains below come from one sample, sequenced in a study of control samples from healthy donors and cancer patients. TCRdb's table, derived via immunoSEQ multiplex PCR, lists solely in-frame clones and lacks some. The sample records 160,000 or so clones, around 94% being singletons. Material: PBMCs. The receptors come from a man aged 55 to 70 with colorectal cancer.

The rearrangement uses TRBV7-8 and TRBJ1-5; TRBD1 matches at 8 bases. Germline assignment: CDR1 SGHVS and CDR2 FQNEAQ. J lost 2 bases, V lost 3 bases, and 3 bases had no gene match. This CDR3 has 15 residues. CDR3 protein: CASSFSGQGNQPQHF. The CDR3 DNA reads as TGTGCCAGCAGCTTTTCGGGACAGGGCAATCAGCCCCAGCATTTT.

Remarks on this clone: The same CDR3 also results from other DNA sequences found in this sample. The V gene is TRBV9, the J gene TRBJ2-1; TRBD1 aligns across 11 bases. This CDR3 is 15 amino acids long. Looked up from germline, CDR1 is SGDLS and CDR2 is YYNGEE. Unmatched junction bases numbered 2, after V lost 0 bases and J lost 6 bases. CDR3 sequence: CASSVGTGGFNEQFF. The CDR3 DNA follows: TGTGCCAGCAGCGTAGGGACAGGGGGCTTCAATGAGCAGTTCTTC.

This rearrangement joins TRBV5-1 to TRBJ2-1, with D maybe TRBD1 (6 bases). CDR3 length equals 15 residues. CDR1 and CDR2 from the germline V gene are SGHRS and YFSETQ. Deletions cut 0 bases from V and 5 bases from J, with 12 bases between. The CDR3 protein is CASSLAPGDHNEQFF. The CDR3 DNA follows: TGCGCCAGCAGCTTGGCGCCAGGGGACCACAATGAGCAGTTCTTC.

This chain connects TRBV7-9 to TRBJ1-4; possible D gene TRBD1, 5 bases. Germline V gene lookup returns CDR1 SEHNR and CDR2 FQNEAQ (reference sequence). CDR3 length: 15 amino acids. Trimming stripped 1 base from V and 3 bases from J, with 9 bases between. For the CDR3, the DNA is TGTGCCAGCAGCTTAGTTGGGGCCGCTAATGAAAAACTGTTTTTT. It is translated as CASSLVGAANEKLFF.

This clone was detected only once. The genes are TRBV9 and TRBJ1-4; D remains unclear. The CDR3 covers 14 residues. CDR1 and CDR2 from the germline V gene are SGDLS and YYNGEE. V lost 4 bases and J lost 7, with 14 bases in between. CDR3 loop: CASSQGPVFEKLFF. In nucleotides, the CDR3 is TGTGCCAGCAGCCAAGGCCCTGTGTTTGAAAAACTGTTTTTT. The variable domain in full, with the rest retrieved from reference TRBV9 and TRBJ1-4, is DSGVTQTPKHLITATGQRVTLRCSPRSGDLSVYWYQQSLDQGLQFLIQYYNGEERAKGNILERFSAQQFPDLHSELNLSSLELGDSALYFCASSQGPVFEKLFFGSGTQLSVL.

V and J are TRBV21-1 and TRBJ2-5; the D call TRBD2 from the table was never checked on the DNA. TRBV21-1 is a pseudogene segment. The CDR3 consists of 15 residues. CDR3 protein: CASSKERRVAETQYF. The DNA of the CDR3 is TGTGCCAGCAGCAAAGAGCGGCGGGTAGCAGAGACCCAGTACTTC.

This clone was detected only a few times. V is TRBV28 and J is TRBJ1-2, with TRBD1 identical over 7 bases. CDR3 length: 17 amino acids. V lost 5 bases and J lost 6; bases outside the gene matches: 18. CDR1 is MDHEN and CDR2 is SYDVKM in the germline V gene. The CDR3 region has the DNA TGTGCCAGCAGTCTGACAGGGACTGCACTTCTTGAGGATGGCTACACCTTC. Its protein product is CASSLTGTALLEDGYTF.

The sample holds one count of this clone. The chain combines TRBV19 with TRBJ2-7; D unresolved. V gave up 0 bases and J gave up 4 bases, with 13 bases separating them. The CDR3 is 15 residues long. Germline V CDR1 and CDR2: LNHDA, SQIVND (reference sequence). CDR3 coding DNA: TGTGCCAGTAGTATAGATGGGGTTCCACCTTACGAGCAGTACTTC. Protein sequence: CASSIDGVPPYEQYF. Filled out from reference TRBV19 and TRBJ2-7, the complete variable domain reads DGGITQSPKYLFRKEGQNVTLSCEQNLNHDAMYWYRQDPGQGLRLIYYSQIVNDFQKGDIAEGYSVSREKKESFPLTVTSAQKNPTAFYLCASSIDGVPPYEQYFGPGTRLTVT.

The rearrangement uses TRBV28 and TRBJ2-2; TRBD2 matches 9 bases. The CDR3 covers 16 residues. CDR1 is MDHEN and CDR2 is SYDVKM in the germline V gene. Trimming cost V 10 bases and J 6 bases; bases outside gene matches: 15. The CDR3 DNA sequence: TGTGCCACCTCCGGCGGGGGTAGCGGGGGTGCCGGGGAGCTGTTTTTT. Encoded protein: CATSGGGSGGAGELFF.

V gene TRBV27 combines with J gene TRBJ2-7, with D hard to call. CDR1 is MNHEY and CDR2 is SMNVEV in the germline V gene (reference sequence). With 8 bases removed from V and 6 bases from J, the gap between germline ends came to 17 bases. The CDR3 totals 13 residues. The CDR3 loop is CASRPRLDGEQYF. Written as DNA, the CDR3 is TGTGCCAGCCGCCCCAGGCTAGACGGCGAGCAGTACTTC.

The genes are TRBV11-2 and TRBJ2-5, with 8 bases that match TRBD1. The CDR3 runs 15 residues. V gave up 4 bases and J gave up 2 bases; unmatched junction bases: 6. Germline V lookup: CDR1 SGHAT, CDR2 FQNNGV. For the CDR3, the DNA is TGTGCCAGCAGCTCACAAACAGGGGGACAAGAGACCCAGTACTTC. This translates into CASSSQTGGQETQYF.

The chain links TRBV7-2 to TRBJ2-3, with 12 bases matching TRBD2. CDR1 SGHTA and CDR2 FQGNSA come from the germline V gene. The V segment lost 4 bases and the J segment 4 bases; nucleotides outside the gene matches: 3. The CDR3 is 15 residues long. CDR3 protein: CASSSSGGAADTQYF. The CDR3 coding sequence is TGTGCCAGCAGCTCTAGCGGGGGGGCGGCAGATACGCAGTATTTT.

The rearrangement uses TRBV6-6 and TRBJ2-7; TRBD1 is a possible D gene (7 bases). The V end lost 5 bases, the J end lost 5 bases, and 13 bases lay between the germline ends. The CDR3 covers 13 residues. Germline assignment: CDR1 MNHNY and CDR2 SVGAGI (reference sequence). DNA of the CDR3: TGTGCCAGCAGTGCCAGGGGGAGGAACGAGCAGTACTTC. Translated, it gives CASSARGRNEQYF.

V usage is TRBV19 and J usage is TRBJ2-3; 10 bases agree with TRBD2. V shed 7 bases and J 2 bases; nucleotides not matched to a gene: 12. Germline V gene data show CDR1 as LNHDA and CDR2 as SQIVND (reference sequence). CDR3 length: 17 residues. CDR3 amino acids: CASNRASGGPSTDTQYF. CDR3 bases: TGTGCCAGTAACCGGGCTAGCGGGGGACCTTCCACAGATACGCAGTATTTT.

The chain is built from TRBV6-6 and TRBJ2-1, with 7 bases fitting TRBD2. This CDR3 is 12 amino acids long. The germline CDR1 and CDR2 sequences are MNHNY and SVGAGI (reference sequence). Germline trimming cut 10 bases from V and 9 bases from J; bases unmatched to any gene: 9. Written as DNA, the CDR3 is TGTGCCACCCTCCCGGGGGGAGGTGAGCAGTTCTTC. Translation: CATLPGGGEQFF.

CDR3 sequence reads: CASSLGQGYAYGYTF. DNA for the CDR3: TGTGCCAGCAGCCTCGGACAGGGATACGCCTATGGCTACACCTTC. This chain links TRBV7-8 with TRBJ1-2; 8 bases line up with TRBD1. There are 15 residues in the CDR3. Trimming removed 5 bases from V and 4 bases from J; junction bases left unmatched: 9. CDR1 and CDR2 from the germline V gene are SGHVS and FQNEAQ.

The gene calls are TRBV5-6 and TRBJ1-2; 8 bases match TRBD1. CDR3 length: 17 residues. Germline CDR1 is SGHDT and CDR2 is YYEEEE. J was trimmed by 6 bases and V by 1 base; bases with no gene match: 14. CDR3 coding DNA: TGTGCCAGCAGCTTGTGGGCAGGGGGCAGTCAGTCAGATGGCTACACCTTC. This codes for CASSLWAGGSQSDGYTF.

This clone came up once. The rearrangement joins TRBV5-4 to TRBJ2-2; 9 nucleotides agree with TRBD2. After removal of 6 bases from V and 7 bases from J, the junction contained 13 bases not matched to a gene. This CDR3 has 16 amino acids. CDR1 SGHNT and CDR2 YYREEE come from the germline V gene (reference sequence). This chain's CDR3 is CASTLGGGGSRGELFF. The CDR3 DNA follows: TGTGCCAGCACCCTGGGCGGGGGGGGCTCACGCGGGGAGCTGTTTTTT.

This clone was counted a few times. The V call is TRBV14, the J call TRBJ1-6; D is unresolved. The V gene lost 4 bases and the J gene lost 7 bases, with 11 bases spanning the gap. Germline assignment: CDR1 SGHDN and CDR2 FVKESK. The CDR3 covers 14 residues. The CDR3 DNA reads TGTGCCAGCAGCCGTGAAACTTGGAATTCACCCCTCCACTTT. Amino acids: CASSRETWNSPLHF.

The chain is built from TRBV3-1 (or the pseudogene TRBV3-2) and TRBJ1-6, with D perhaps TRBD1 (5 bases). CDR1 LGHDT and CDR2 YNNKEL come from the germline V gene (reference sequence). This CDR3 spans 17 amino acids. Trimming took off 0 bases at V and 7 bases at J, with 16 bases between the two ends. The CDR3 reads CASSQDPSRVGNSPLHF. The CDR3 DNA is TGTGCCAGCAGCCAAGATCCCTCCAGGGTTGGGAATTCACCCCTCCACTTT.

The CDR3, as DNA: TGTGCCAGTAAAGGAGACAGCCCCCAAAACATTCAGTACTTC. Residues: CASKGDSPQNIQYF. The rearrangement links TRBV19 to TRBJ2-4; D may be TRBD1 (5 bases). Trimming took off 7 bases at V and 5 bases at J, with 15 bases between the two ends. Germline V gives CDR1 LNHDA, CDR2 SQIVND (reference sequence). The CDR3 length is 14 residues.

The sample holds one count of this clone. The chain recombines TRBV6-5 with TRBJ1-3, with D possibly being TRBD1 (5 bases). From germline, CDR1 is MNHEY and CDR2 SVGAGI. The CDR3 loop spans 16 amino acids. V was pared by 2 bases and J by 0 bases, with 11 bases between. CDR3 coding DNA: TGTGCCAGCAGTTACAGTGAGGGACTCTCTGGAAACACCATATATTTT. Protein: CASSYSEGLSGNTIYF.

The gene calls are TRBV7-9 and TRBJ1-4; 7 bases are shared with TRBD1. Germline-derived CDR1 and CDR2 are SEHNR and FQNEAQ (reference sequence). V shed 2 bases and J 0 bases; nucleotides not matched to a gene: 3. The CDR3 spans 16 residues. CDR3 region: CASSLRQGATNEKLFF. Written as DNA, the CDR3 is TGTGCCAGCAGCTTACGACAGGGAGCAACTAATGAAAAACTGTTTTTT.

CDR3 residues: CASSLQDRQGYTF. CDR3 DNA: TGTGCCAGCAGCTTACAGGACAGGCAGGGCTACACCTTC. The chain combines TRBV11-2 with TRBJ1-2, with 7 positions matching TRBD1. The CDR3 is 13 residues long. The J segment lost 8 bases and the V segment lost 2 bases, leaving 5 bases of the junction unmatched. Germline CDR1 and CDR2: SGHAT and FQNNGV.

The V gene is TRBV7-6, the J gene TRBJ2-1; TRBD1 aligns across 7 bases. The ends lost 3 bases at V and 4 bases at J; junction bases unmatched: 6. Germline V CDR1 and CDR2: SGHVS, FNYEAQ. The CDR3 is 15 amino acids. CDR3 amino acids: CASSFAPGGYNEQFF. CDR3 bases: TGTGCCAGCAGCTTCGCGCCAGGGGGTTACAATGAGCAGTTCTTC. The full variable domain, with the rest looked up from reference TRBV7-6 and TRBJ2-1, is GAGVSQSPRYKVTKRGQDVALRCDPISGHVSLYWYRQALGQGPEFLTYFNYEAQQDKSGLPNDRFSAERPEGSISTLTIQRTEQRDSAMYRCASSFAPGGYNEQFFGPGTRLTVL.

The chain links TRBV6-4 to TRBJ2-1; D may correspond to TRBD1 or TRBD2 (5 bases each). V was shortened by 8 bases and J by 5 bases, with 19 bases between the two germline ends. Germline CDR1 is MRHNA and CDR2 is SNTAGT. The length of the CDR3 is 15 residues. CDR3 in amino acids: CASPAHRGLNNEQFF. CDR3 bases: TGTGCCAGCCCCGCCCATCGGGGCCTAAACAATGAGCAGTTCTTC.

J is TRBJ2-7 and V is TRBV27, with D possibly being TRBD1 (6 bases). V was trimmed by 5 bases and J by 3 bases, leaving 14 bases between them. The CDR3 has 14 amino acids. Looked up from germline, CDR1 is MNHEY and CDR2 is SMNVEV (reference sequence). CDR3 in DNA: TGTGCCAGCAGTCTACAGGGTCGGAACTACGAGCAGTACTTC. As protein: CASSLQGRNYEQYF.

The V call is TRBV6-5, the J call TRBJ1-1; D is perhaps TRBD1 (5 bases). V dropped 0 bases and J dropped 7 bases, with 12 bases sitting between them. This CDR3 has 14 amino acids. CDR1 is MNHEY, CDR2 SVGAGI, per germline. DNA of the CDR3: TGTGCCAGCAGTTACTCAAGGGGAACGGTTGAAGCTTTCTTT. This codes for CASSYSRGTVEAFF.

The chain is built from TRBV12-3 or TRBV12-4 and TRBJ1-2; D gene uncertain. There are 12 residues in the CDR3. Between the trimmed V and J ends, which lost 6 bases and 1 base, there was a span of 6 bases. The CDR3 spells CASSRINYGYTF. For the CDR3, the DNA is TGTGCCAGCAGCCGTATTAACTATGGCTACACCTTC.

V is TRBV7-8 and J is TRBJ2-7; the match to TRBD1 covers 7 bases. The germline V gene has CDR1 SGHVS and CDR2 FQNEAQ. J gave up 6 bases and V 4 bases, and 12 bases lay outside the gene matches. CDR3 length: 15 amino acids. The CDR3 sequence: CASSSKVDRVSEQYF. In DNA, the CDR3 is TGTGCCAGCAGCTCTAAGGTTGACAGGGTTTCCGAGCAGTACTTC.